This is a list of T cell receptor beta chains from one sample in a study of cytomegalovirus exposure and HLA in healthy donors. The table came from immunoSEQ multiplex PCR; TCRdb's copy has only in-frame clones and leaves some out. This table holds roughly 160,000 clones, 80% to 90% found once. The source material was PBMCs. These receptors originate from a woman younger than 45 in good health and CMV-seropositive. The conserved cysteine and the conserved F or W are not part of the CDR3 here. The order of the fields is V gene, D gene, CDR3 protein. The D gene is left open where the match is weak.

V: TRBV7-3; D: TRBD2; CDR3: ASSPGLATSGELF
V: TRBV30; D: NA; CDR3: AWSHYNEQF
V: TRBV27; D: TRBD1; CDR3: ASSFIDRGYSPLH
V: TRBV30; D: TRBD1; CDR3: AWMGQMNTEAF
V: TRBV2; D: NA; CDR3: ASSARVPYGYT
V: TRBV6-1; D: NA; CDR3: ASSEAGGPAY
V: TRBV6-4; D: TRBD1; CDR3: ASRGQAYTGELF
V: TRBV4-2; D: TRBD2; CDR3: ASSRTSGGYYEQY
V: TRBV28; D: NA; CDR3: ASSFYQETQY
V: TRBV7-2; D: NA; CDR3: ASSGAVRSGYT
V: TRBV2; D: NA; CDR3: ASSETLSGYT
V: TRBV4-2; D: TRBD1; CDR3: ASSHDPLRDRGKINTEAF
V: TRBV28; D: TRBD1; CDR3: ASSFRGTGGSGQY
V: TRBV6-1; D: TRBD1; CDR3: ASLDRVNTEAF
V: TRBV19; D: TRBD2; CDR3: ASSIPTSGYNEQF
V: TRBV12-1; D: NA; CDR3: ASSQPDGHFSYHLETQY
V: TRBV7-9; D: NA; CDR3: ASSLSPSYEQY
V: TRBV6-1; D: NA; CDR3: ASSPDEKLF
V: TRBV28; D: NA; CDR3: ASRPTGVLSYEQY
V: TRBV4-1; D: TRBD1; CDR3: ASSQEKIRDRVTGTQY
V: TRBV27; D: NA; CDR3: ASSPRGMNYEQY
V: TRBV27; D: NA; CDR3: ASSPRNTGELF
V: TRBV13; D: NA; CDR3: ASTLTNYNEQF
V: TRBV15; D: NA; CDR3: ATSRKSGQRPRTDTQY
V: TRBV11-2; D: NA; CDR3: ASSQNREVTQY
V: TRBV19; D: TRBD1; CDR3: ASTDRVEAF
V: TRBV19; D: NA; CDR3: ASSRQFSGNTIY
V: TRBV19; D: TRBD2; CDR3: ASSSRLAGGLETQY
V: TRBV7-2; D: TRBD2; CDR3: ASSPGLAGSTGGQY
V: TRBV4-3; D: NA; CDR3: ASSQEAGTSYEQY
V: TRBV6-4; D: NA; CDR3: ASSVEISTEAF
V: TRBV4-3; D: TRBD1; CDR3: ASSQGDSYGYT
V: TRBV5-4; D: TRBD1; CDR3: ASSLSAGQGYNEQF
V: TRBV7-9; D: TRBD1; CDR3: ASSPGRDSYSPLH
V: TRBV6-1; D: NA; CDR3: ASSGGGGFGNQPQH
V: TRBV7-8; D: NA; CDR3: ASSLDFTGSNYGYT
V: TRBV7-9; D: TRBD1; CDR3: SSSLGVDRGNYEQY
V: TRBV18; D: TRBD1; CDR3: ASSRSHRQGISTDTQY
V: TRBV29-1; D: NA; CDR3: SVVWEGVGTDTQY
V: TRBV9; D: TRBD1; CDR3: ASNGQGANSPLH
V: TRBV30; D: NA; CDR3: AWKDRPPEVYEQY
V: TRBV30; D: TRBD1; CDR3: AWTPTGNYGYT
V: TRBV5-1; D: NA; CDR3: ASSFSQGRSYEQY
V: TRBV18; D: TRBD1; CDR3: ASSPGTEGNEQF
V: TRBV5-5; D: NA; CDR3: ASGVHGLNTEAF
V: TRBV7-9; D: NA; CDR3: ASSFSGGNTGELF
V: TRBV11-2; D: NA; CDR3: ASSLLRPRADGTGELF
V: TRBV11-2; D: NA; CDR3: ASSSRLLLGGASGETQY
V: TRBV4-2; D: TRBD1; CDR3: ASSHDRGDYNEQF
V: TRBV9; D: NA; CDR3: ASSVARWEKVDYT
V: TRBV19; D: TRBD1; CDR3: ASTTGAATNEKLF
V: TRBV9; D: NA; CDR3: ASSVVSGVGTEAF
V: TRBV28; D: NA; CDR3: ASSFDSHSGNTIY
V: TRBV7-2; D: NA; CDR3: ASSLGSGSRETQY